These T cell receptor beta chains were read from a single sample in a study of blood T cell repertoires in COVID-19. TCRdb's copy holds only in-frame clones and misses some; the assay was immunoSEQ multiplex PCR. There are about 94,000 clones in the sample; over 65% occur only once, and just under 4% lies in the top ten. The specimen sequenced was peripheral blood. These receptors were taken from a man aged 70-80 years with COVID-19, enrolled during active disease. CDR3s include the opening cysteine and the closing phenylalanine or tryptophan. Each record gives: D gene, V gene, clone size, J gene, CDR3 DNA, CDR3 protein. D genes are given only for firm matches. The size entry is marked missing in some rows and otherwise reads once, few, many or a size class.

TRBD1	TRBV5-4	-	TRBJ2-7	TGTGCCAGCAGCTTGGAAGGGGGCGGCTACGAGCAGTACTTC	CASSLEGGGYEQYF
-	TRBV19	once	TRBJ1-5	TGTGCCACCCAAGGGACTTTGGGCCCTTATAGCAATCAGCCCCAGCATTTT	CATQGTLGPYSNQPQHF
-	TRBV19	-	TRBJ2-3	TGTGCCAGTAGTATCGGAGGGCACACAGATACGCAGTATTTT	CASSIGGHTDTQYF
TRBD1	TRBV4-2	-	TRBJ2-2	TGTGCCAGCAGCCATCAAACGGGACAGGGGGTCGGGGAGCTGTTTTTT	CASSHQTGQGVGELFF
-	TRBV5-6	-	TRBJ1-1	TGTGCCAGCAGCTTGAGGTGGAGTAACACTGAAGCTTTCTTT	CASSLRWSNTEAFF
TRBD1	TRBV15	-	TRBJ2-7	TGTGCCACCAGCAGAGGAACAGGGGGCAACGAGCAGTACTTC	CATSRGTGGNEQYF
-	TRBV6-5	-	TRBJ1-2	TGTGCCAGCAATAAGTCCGGCGGAGGTGGCTACACCTTC	CASNKSGGGGYTF
-	TRBV7-9	once	TRBJ1-1	TGTGCCAGCAGCTTAGATCAGGGAAACACTGAAGCTTTCTTT	CASSLDQGNTEAFF
TRBD1	TRBV7-8	-	TRBJ2-2	TGTGCCAGCAGCTTAGCCAGGGGGCAGGTCGGGGAGCTGTTTTTT	CASSLARGQVGELFF
-	TRBV28	-	TRBJ1-3	TGTGCCAGCAGTTTACTTTTGAGCTCTGGAAACACCATATATTTT	CASSLLLSSGNTIYF
-	TRBV7-9	-	TRBJ2-6	TGTGCCAGCAGCTTAATGAGGGGGTCGAACGTCCTGACTTTC	CASSLMRGSNVLTF
-	TRBV29-1	-	TRBJ2-4	TGCAGCGTTGAGGATAGGGGGGGAGCCAAAAACATTCAGTACTTC	CSVEDRGGAKNIQYF
-	TRBV24-1	many	TRBJ2-7	TGTGCCACCAGTCCCCGGGACTCGCCCCCCTACGAGCAGTACTTC	CATSPRDSPPYEQYF